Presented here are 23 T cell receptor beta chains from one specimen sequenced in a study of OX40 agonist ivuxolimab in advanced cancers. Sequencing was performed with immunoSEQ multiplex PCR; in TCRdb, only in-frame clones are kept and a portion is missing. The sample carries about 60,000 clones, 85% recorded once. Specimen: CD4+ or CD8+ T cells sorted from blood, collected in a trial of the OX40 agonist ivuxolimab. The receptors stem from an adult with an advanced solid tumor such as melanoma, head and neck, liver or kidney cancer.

CDR3 DNA: TGCAGCGTTGCAGGGACAGATGAATACGAGCAGTACTTC. It translates to CSVAGTDEYEQYF. The genes are TRBV29-1 and TRBJ2-7; 7 nucleotides align to TRBD1. Trimming removed 4 bases from V and 4 bases from J; junction bases left unmatched: 7. The CDR3 covers 13 residues. CDR1 and CDR2 from the germline V gene are SQVTM and ANQGSEA.

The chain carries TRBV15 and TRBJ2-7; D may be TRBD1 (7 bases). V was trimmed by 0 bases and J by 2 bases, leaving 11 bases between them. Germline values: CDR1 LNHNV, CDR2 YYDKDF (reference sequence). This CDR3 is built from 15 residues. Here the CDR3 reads CATSREQGGTYEQYF. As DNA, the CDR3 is TGTGCCACCAGCAGAGAGCAGGGGGGTACCTACGAGCAGTACTTC. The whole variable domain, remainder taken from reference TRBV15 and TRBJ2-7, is DAMVIQNPRYQVTQFGKPVTLSCSQTLNHNVMYWYQQKSSQAPKLLFHYYDKDFNNEADTPDNFQSRRPNTSFCFLDIRSPGLGDTAMYLCATSREQGGTYEQYFGPGTRLTVT.

The DNA of the CDR3 is TGTGCCAGCAGCTACAGGGGCCCATATGGCTACACCTTC. Amino acids: CASSYRGPYGYTF. V and J are TRBV7-2 and TRBJ1-2; TRBD1 matches at 7 bases. J gave up 5 bases and V 4 bases, and 4 bases lay outside the gene matches. The CDR3 totals 13 residues. Germline CDR1 SGHTA, CDR2 FQGNSA.

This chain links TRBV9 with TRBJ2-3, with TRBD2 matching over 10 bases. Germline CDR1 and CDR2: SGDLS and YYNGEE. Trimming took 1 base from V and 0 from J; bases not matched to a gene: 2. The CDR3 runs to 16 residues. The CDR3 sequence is CASSVLAGASTDTQYF. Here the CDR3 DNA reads TGTGCCAGCAGCGTACTAGCGGGGGCTAGCACAGATACGCAGTATTTT.

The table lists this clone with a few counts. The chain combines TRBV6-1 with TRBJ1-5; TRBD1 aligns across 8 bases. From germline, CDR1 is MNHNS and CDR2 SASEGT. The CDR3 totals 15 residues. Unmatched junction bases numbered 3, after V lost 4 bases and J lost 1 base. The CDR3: CASSGQGTSNQPQHF. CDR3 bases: TGTGCCAGCAGTGGACAGGGGACGAGCAATCAGCCCCAGCATTTT.

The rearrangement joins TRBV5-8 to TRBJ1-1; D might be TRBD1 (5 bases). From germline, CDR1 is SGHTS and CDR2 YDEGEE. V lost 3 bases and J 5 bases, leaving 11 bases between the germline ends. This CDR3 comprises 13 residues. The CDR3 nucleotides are TGTGCCAGCAGCTGGGACTGGGGGACTGAAGCTTTCTTT. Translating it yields CASSWDWGTEAFF.

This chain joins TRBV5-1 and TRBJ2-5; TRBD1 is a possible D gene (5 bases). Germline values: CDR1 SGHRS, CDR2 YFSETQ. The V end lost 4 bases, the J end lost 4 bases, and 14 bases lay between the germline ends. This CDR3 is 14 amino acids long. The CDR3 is CASSRPGLSETQYF. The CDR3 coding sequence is TGCGCCAGCAGCAGGCCAGGGCTTTCAGAGACCCAGTACTTC.

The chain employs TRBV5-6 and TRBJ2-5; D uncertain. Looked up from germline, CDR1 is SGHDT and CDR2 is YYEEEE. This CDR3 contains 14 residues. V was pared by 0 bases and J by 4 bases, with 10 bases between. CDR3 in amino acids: CASSLGHEGETQYF. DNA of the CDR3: TGTGCCAGCAGCTTGGGACACGAAGGAGAGACCCAGTACTTC.

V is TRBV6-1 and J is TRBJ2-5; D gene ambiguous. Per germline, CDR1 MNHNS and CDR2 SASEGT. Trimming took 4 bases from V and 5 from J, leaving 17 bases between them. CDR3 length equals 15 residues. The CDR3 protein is CASSASAWGGETQYF. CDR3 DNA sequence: TGTGCCAGCAGTGCCAGTGCCTGGGGTGGGGAGACCCAGTACTTC.

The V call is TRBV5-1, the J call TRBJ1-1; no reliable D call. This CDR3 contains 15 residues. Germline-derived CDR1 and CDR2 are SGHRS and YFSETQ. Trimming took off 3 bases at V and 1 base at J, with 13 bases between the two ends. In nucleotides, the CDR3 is TGCGCCAGCAGCTCAACGGGGAGGGAGAACACTGAAGCTTTCTTT. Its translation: CASSSTGRENTEAFF. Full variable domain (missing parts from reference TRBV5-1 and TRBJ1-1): KAGVTQTPRYLIKTRGQQVTLSCSPISGHRSVSWYQQTPGQGLQFLFEYFSETQRNKGNFPGRFSGRQFSNSRSEMNVSTLELGDSALYLCASSSTGRENTEAFFGQGTRLTVV.

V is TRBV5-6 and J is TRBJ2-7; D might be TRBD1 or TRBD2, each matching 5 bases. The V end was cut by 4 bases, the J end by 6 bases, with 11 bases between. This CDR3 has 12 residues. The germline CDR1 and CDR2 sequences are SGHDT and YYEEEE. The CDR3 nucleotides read TGTGCCAGCAGCATTTTGAGGGGCGAGCAGTACTTC. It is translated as CASSILRGEQYF.

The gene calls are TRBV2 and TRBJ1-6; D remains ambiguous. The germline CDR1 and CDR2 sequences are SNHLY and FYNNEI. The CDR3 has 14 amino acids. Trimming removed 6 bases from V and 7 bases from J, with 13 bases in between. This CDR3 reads CASREITQNSPLHF. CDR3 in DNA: TGTGCCAGCAGAGAGATAACCCAGAATTCACCCCTCCACTTT.

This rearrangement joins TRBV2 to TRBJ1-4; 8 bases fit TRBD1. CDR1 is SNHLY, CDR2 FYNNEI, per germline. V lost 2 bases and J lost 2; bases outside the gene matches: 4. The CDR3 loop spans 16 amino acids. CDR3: CASSEKQGVTNEKLFF. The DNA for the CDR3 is TGTGCCAGCAGTGAAAAACAGGGGGTTACTAATGAAAAACTGTTTTTT.

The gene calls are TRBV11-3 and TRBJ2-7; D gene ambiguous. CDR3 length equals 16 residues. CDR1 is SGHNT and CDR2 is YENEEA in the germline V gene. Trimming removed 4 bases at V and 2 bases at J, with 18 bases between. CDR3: CASSYGKGDFAYEQYF. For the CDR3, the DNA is TGTGCCAGCAGCTATGGGAAAGGAGACTTTGCCTACGAGCAGTACTTC.

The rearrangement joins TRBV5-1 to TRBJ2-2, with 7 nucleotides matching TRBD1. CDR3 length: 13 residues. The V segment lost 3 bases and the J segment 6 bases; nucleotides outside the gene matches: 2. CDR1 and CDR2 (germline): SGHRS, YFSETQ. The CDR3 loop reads CASSSQGSGELFF. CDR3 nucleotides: TGCGCCAGCAGCTCACAGGGGTCCGGGGAGCTGTTTTTT.

The CDR3 nucleotides read TGTGCCAGCAGCTTGGATAGCGGGGGGTGGGGAGAGACCCAGTACTTC. It is translated as CASSLDSGGWGETQYF. The V gene is TRBV7-2, the J gene TRBJ2-5; the match to TRBD2 covers 10 bases. The CDR3 has 16 amino acids. The trim removed 3 bases at V and 4 bases at J, leaving 8 bases unmatched. Germline CDR1 reads SGHTA; CDR2 reads FQGNSA.

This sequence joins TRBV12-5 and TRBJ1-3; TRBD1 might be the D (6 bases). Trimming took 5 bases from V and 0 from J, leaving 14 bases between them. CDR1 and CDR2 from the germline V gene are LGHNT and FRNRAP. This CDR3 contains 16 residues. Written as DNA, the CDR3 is TGTGCTAGTGGTACCACGTGGGACAACTCTGGAAACACCATATATTTT. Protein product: CASGTTWDNSGNTIYF.

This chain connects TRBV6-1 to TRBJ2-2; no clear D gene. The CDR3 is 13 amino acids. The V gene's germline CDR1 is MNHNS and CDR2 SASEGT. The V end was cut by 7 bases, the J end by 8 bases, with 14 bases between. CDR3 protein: CASTLSLFGELFF. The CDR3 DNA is TGTGCCAGCACCCTCTCACTTTTTGGGGAGCTGTTTTTT.

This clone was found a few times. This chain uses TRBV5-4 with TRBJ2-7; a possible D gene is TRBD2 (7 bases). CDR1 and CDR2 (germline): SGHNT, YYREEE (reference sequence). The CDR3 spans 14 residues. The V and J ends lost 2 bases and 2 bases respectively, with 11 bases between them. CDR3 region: CASSLGGGTYEQYF. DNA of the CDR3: TGTGCCAGCAGCTTAGGGGGGGGGACCTACGAGCAGTACTTC.

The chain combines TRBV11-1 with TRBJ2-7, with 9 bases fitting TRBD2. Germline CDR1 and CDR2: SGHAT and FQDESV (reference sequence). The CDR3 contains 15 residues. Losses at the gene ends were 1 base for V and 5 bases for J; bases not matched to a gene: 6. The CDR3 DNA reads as TGTGCCAGCAGCTTAGGGCTAGCGGGGAGCCACGAGCAGTACTTC. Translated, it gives CASSLGLAGSHEQYF.

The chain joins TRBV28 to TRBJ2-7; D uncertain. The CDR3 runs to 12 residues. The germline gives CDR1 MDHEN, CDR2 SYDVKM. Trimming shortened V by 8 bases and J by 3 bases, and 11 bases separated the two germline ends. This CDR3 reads CASSQGYYEQYF. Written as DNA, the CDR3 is TGTGCCAGCTCACAAGGCTACTACGAGCAGTACTTC.

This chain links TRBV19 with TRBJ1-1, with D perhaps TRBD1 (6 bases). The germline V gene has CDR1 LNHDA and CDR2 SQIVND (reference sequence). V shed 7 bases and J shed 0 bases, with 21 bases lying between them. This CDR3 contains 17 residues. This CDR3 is CASTRGRRDGMNTEAFF. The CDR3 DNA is TGTGCCAGTACCCGGGGGCGCAGGGATGGCATGAACACTGAAGCTTTCTTT.

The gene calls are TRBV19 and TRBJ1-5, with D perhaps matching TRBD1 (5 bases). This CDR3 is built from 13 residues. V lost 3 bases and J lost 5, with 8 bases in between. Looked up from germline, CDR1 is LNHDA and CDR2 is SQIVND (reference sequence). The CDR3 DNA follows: TGTGCCAGTAGTATCGACAGCTATCAGCCCCAGCATTTT. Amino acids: CASSIDSYQPQHF.